The 5 T cell receptor beta chains below come from one sample, sequenced in a study of metastatic and nonmetastatic thyroid tumors. Prior to thyroid surgery, none of the patients had received any treatment. TCRdb reprocessed the PCR reads using MiXCR. The data show about 15,000 clones, approximately 23% seen once. Sequenced: adjacent normal tissue. The source of these receptors is a female donor with papillary thyroid cancer or a benign thyroid nodule (not recorded which). Some clones in this sample may be carry-over from other donors' samples.

This clone was seen many times. V usage is TRBV25-1 and J usage is TRBJ2-1, with 7 bases aligning to TRBD1. This CDR3 contains 14 residues. Germline trimming cut 8 bases from V and 6 bases from J; bases unmatched to any gene: 10. Germline lookup yields CDR1 MGHDK and CDR2 SYGVNS. CDR3 coding DNA: TGTGCCAGCTCAAGACAGGGTCTCCTCAATGAGCAGTTCTTC. The encoded protein is CASSRQGLLNEQFF.

In its sample, this clone ranks as medium-sized. This chain uses TRBV6-1 with TRBJ2-7; 7 bases line up with TRBD2. The J segment lost 0 bases and the V segment lost 10 bases, leaving 18 bases of the junction unmatched. The CDR3 consists of 17 residues. The germline V gene encodes CDR1 MNHNS and CDR2 SASEGT. The CDR3 reads CATEDWEGSRYSYEQYF. The CDR3 DNA reads TGTGCCACGGAGGACTGGGAGGGGAGCCGATACTCCTACGAGCAGTACTTC.

Within the sample, this clone is medium-sized. The chain joins TRBV28 to TRBJ1-3; D ambiguous. V dropped 5 bases and J dropped 9 bases, with 20 bases sitting between them. CDR1 and CDR2 from the germline V gene are MDHEN and SYDVKM. The CDR3 loop spans 15 amino acids. CDR3 residues: CASSRDTSIIPTIYF. The CDR3 DNA is TGTGCCAGCAGTAGAGACACTTCTATCATCCCCACCATATATTTT.

Within the sample, this clone is medium-sized. J is TRBJ1-2 and V is TRBV12-3 or TRBV12-4; a possible D gene is TRBD1 (6 bases). V was pared by 6 bases and J by 2 bases, with 16 bases between. The CDR3 runs 15 residues. In DNA form, the CDR3 reads TGTGCCAGCAGCCGACAGGACTCGCTAAACTATGGCTACACCTTC. Residues: CASSRQDSLNYGYTF.

As concerns this clone: Relative to the germline gene, one junction end is altered; a read error may explain this. The chain uses TRBV5-1 and TRBJ2-1, with D tentatively TRBD2 (8 bases). The CDR3 is 15 residues long. In germline, CDR1 is SGHRS, CDR2 YFSETQ. CDR3 amino acids: CASRQGLGRANEQFF. Here the CDR3 DNA reads TGCGCTAGCAGACAGGGACTAGGAAGGGCCAATGAGCAGTTCTTC.